One and the same sample provided the 30 T cell receptor beta chains below, sequenced in a study of patients and donors after allogeneic stem cell transplantation. TCRdb re-called the RT-PCR reads through MiXCR, storing one row per CDR3 protein. The data contain hundreds of thousands of distinct CDR3 sequences, more than 35% of them seen just once; the ten biggest clones take up around a tenth. What was sequenced was blood, either unsorted or a sorted T cell fraction (not recorded which). These receptors originate from a human donor who was either an allogeneic HSCT recipient or a stem cell or donor lymphocyte infusion donor (not recorded which). It is not recorded whose cells these are; they may come from a transplant donor.

V and J are TRBV5-5 and TRBJ2-1; TRBD2 agrees at 7 bases. The CDR3 is 15 residues long. Unmatched junction bases numbered 14, after V lost 4 bases and J lost 10 bases. Germline V gene lookup returns CDR1 SGHKS and CDR2 YYEKEE (reference sequence). The CDR3 DNA follows: TGTGCCAGCAGCCCAAGACTAGCCTTGGCGAAAGAGCAGTTCTTC. Its translation is CASSPRLALAKEQFF.

This clonotype was seen a few times. V gene TRBV5-1 combines with J gene TRBJ2-1, with 9 bases that match TRBD1. The J segment lost 2 bases and the V segment lost 4 bases, leaving 10 bases of the junction unmatched. This CDR3 comprises 17 residues. CDR1 is SGHRS and CDR2 is YFSETQ in the germline V gene. The CDR3 DNA reads TGCGCCAGCAGCACTAAACAGGGGGCCACACCCTACAATGAGCAGTTCTTC. Translated: CASSTKQGATPYNEQFF.

Only one count was recorded for this clonotype. V is TRBV5-1 and J is TRBJ2-6, with D hard to call. The CDR3 covers 15 residues. Germline V CDR1 and CDR2: SGHRS, YFSETQ. The V gene lost 4 bases and the J gene lost 1 base, with 9 bases spanning the gap. CDR3 bases: TGCGCCAGCAGCCCTAGGGAATCTGGGGCCAACGTCCTGACTTTC. It is translated as CASSPRESGANVLTF.

This chain uses TRBV19 with TRBJ1-1; D remains ambiguous. Deletions cut 7 bases from V and 0 bases from J, with 12 bases between. The length of the CDR3 is 14 residues. Germline V gives CDR1 LNHDA, CDR2 SQIVND (reference sequence). The CDR3 here is CASTKRGLNTEAFF. CDR3 DNA: TGTGCCAGTACAAAACGGGGATTGAACACTGAAGCTTTCTTT.

This clonotype was observed a few times. The chain is built from TRBV29-1 and TRBJ2-3; D may be TRBD2 (5 bases). The CDR3 has 12 amino acids. The V end was cut by 4 bases, the J end by 5 bases, with 10 bases between. Germline V gives CDR1 SQVTM, CDR2 ANQGSEA. The CDR3 spells CSVGRGGDTQYF. The CDR3 nucleotides are TGCAGCGTTGGACGTGGAGGAGATACGCAGTATTTT.

This clonotype has only a few counts. The chain carries TRBV3-1 and TRBJ1-1; tentatively, D is TRBD1 (5 bases). There are 12 residues in the CDR3. The V end was cut by 6 bases, the J end by 1 base, with 6 bases between. CDR1 and CDR2 (germline): LGHDT, YNNKEL (reference sequence). CDR3 sequence: CASSDRNTEAFF. The CDR3 DNA is TGTGCCAGCAGTGACAGGAACACTGAAGCTTTCTTT. Complete variable domain (other parts from reference TRBV3-1 and TRBJ1-1): DTAVSQTPKYLVTQMGNDKSIKCEQNLGHDTMYWYKQDSKKFLKIMFSYNNKELIINETVPNRFSPKSPDKAHLNLHINSLELGDSAVYFCASSDRNTEAFFGQGTRLTVV.

Here the CDR3 reads CATSRRGRGTEAFF. In DNA, the CDR3 is TGTGCCACCAGCAGACGCGGGCGGGGGACTGAAGCTTTCTTT. The chain has TRBV15 and TRBJ1-1; perhaps TRBD1 as D (5 bases). From germline, CDR1 is LNHNV and CDR2 YYDKDF (reference sequence). This CDR3 has 14 amino acids. Deletions cut 2 bases from V and 5 bases from J, with 12 bases between.

In its sample, this clonotype was seen a few times. The rearrangement joins TRBV7-8 to TRBJ1-2, with D tentatively TRBD1 (6 bases). Germline loops: CDR1 SGHVS, CDR2 FQNEAQ. The CDR3 totals 14 residues. The ends were cut back, 5 bases at V and 8 bases at J, with 18 bases in the middle. This chain's CDR3 is CASSNPDRIDGYTF. CDR3 bases: TGTGCCAGCAGCAACCCGGACAGAATAGACGGCTACACCTTC.

The chain employs TRBV6-1 and TRBJ1-1; 11 positions match TRBD1. CDR1 and CDR2 (germline): MNHNS, SASEGT. The CDR3 is made up of 17 amino acids. With V trimmed by 4 bases and J by 1 base, 8 bases remained unmatched. The CDR3: CASSGTGGGYGNTEAFF. In DNA form, the CDR3 reads TGTGCCAGCAGTGGGACAGGGGGCGGCTACGGGAACACTGAAGCTTTCTTT.

The CDR3 is CASSPRPGGAEAFF. The CDR3 DNA follows: TGCGCCAGCAGCCCGAGACCCGGGGGCGCTGAAGCTTTCTTT. The chain combines TRBV5-1 with TRBJ1-1; a possible D gene is TRBD1 (6 bases). The ends were cut back, 4 bases at V and 6 bases at J, with 16 bases in the middle. The CDR3 has 14 amino acids. Germline-derived CDR1 and CDR2 are SGHRS and YFSETQ.

This chain connects TRBV12-3 or TRBV12-4 to TRBJ1-2; TRBD1 matches at 7 bases. Germline trimming cut 6 bases from V and 4 bases from J; bases unmatched to any gene: 2. The CDR3 sequence is 12 residues long. Written as DNA, the CDR3 is TGTGCCAGCAGCAGGGGGGGCTATGGCTACACCTTC. Amino acids: CASSRGGYGYTF.

This clonotype was observed a few times. The chain carries TRBV29-1 and TRBJ1-2; D is uncertain. V was pared by 0 bases and J by 2 bases, with 10 bases between. The CDR3 is 14 amino acids. Looked up from germline, CDR1 is SQVTM and CDR2 is ANQGSEA. CDR3 residues: CSVEEKLLNYGYTF. CDR3 coding DNA: TGCAGCGTTGAAGAGAAACTGCTGAACTATGGCTACACCTTC. The full variable domain, in which reference TRBV29-1 and TRBJ1-2 provide the parts outside the CDR3, is SAVISQKPSRDICQRGTSLTIQCQVDSQVTMMFWYRQQPGQSLTLIATANQGSEATYESGFVIDKFPISRPNLTFSTLTVSNMSPEDSSIYLCSVEEKLLNYGYTFGSGTRLTVV.

This chain joins TRBV2 and TRBJ2-1; 14 bases fit TRBD2. CDR1 and CDR2 (germline): SNHLY, FYNNEI. V dropped 7 bases and J dropped 9; count of bases not matched to a gene: 2. This CDR3 comprises 13 residues. The CDR3 DNA reads TGTGCCAGCACCGGGACTAGCGGGGGTGAGCAGTTCTTC. Amino acids: CASTGTSGGEQFF.

The genes are TRBV20-1 and TRBJ2-1, with TRBD2 matching over 9 bases. With 0 bases clipped from V and 6 bases from J, the junction kept 12 bases outside the gene matches. The CDR3 contains 17 residues. Germline V gene lookup returns CDR1 DFQATT and CDR2 SNEGSKA (reference sequence). The CDR3 here is CSARDLAGGRMVNEQFF. CDR3 in DNA: TGCAGTGCTAGAGATCTCGCGGGGGGGCGGATGGTCAATGAGCAGTTCTTC.

The chain joins TRBV18 to TRBJ2-7; 10 positions match TRBD2. J gave up 3 bases and V 3 bases, and 5 bases lay outside the gene matches. Germline-derived CDR1 and CDR2 are KGHSH and LQKENI. This CDR3 contains 15 residues. The CDR3 bases are TGTGCCAGCTCACCCAGACTAGCGGGCGACTACGAGCAGTACTTC. Translation gives CASSPRLAGDYEQYF.

This clonotype was counted only a few times. This chain joins TRBV7-9 and TRBJ1-4; D gene unclear. Trimming shortened V by 5 bases and J by 8 bases, and 15 bases separated the two germline ends. The CDR3 has 14 amino acids. The germline V gene has CDR1 SEHNR and CDR2 FQNEAQ (reference sequence). In DNA form, the CDR3 reads TGTGCCAGCAGCCAGCAGCCCCGGGGAGAAAAACTGTTTTTT. Translated: CASSQQPRGEKLFF.

V is TRBV18 and J is TRBJ1-4; TRBD1 matches 7 bases. Germline values: CDR1 KGHSH, CDR2 LQKENI. J was trimmed by 8 bases and V by 1 base; bases with no gene match: 4. This CDR3 is 14 amino acids long. CDR3 sequence (DNA): TGTGCCAGCTCACCACGACAGGGTGCAGAAAAACTGTTTTTT. Its translation: CASSPRQGAEKLFF.

This clonotype was observed a handful of times. The chain employs TRBV5-1 and TRBJ1-1; D perhaps matches TRBD1 (5 bases). V shed 0 bases and J shed 1 base, with 10 bases lying between them. The CDR3 has 15 residues. CDR1 is SGHRS and CDR2 is YFSETQ in the germline V gene. For the CDR3, the DNA is TGCGCCAGCAGCTTGGCAGGGAGGGCGAACACTGAAGCTTTCTTT. The encoded protein is CASSLAGRANTEAFF.

This sequence joins TRBV12-3 or TRBV12-4 and TRBJ1-6; D call uncertain. The CDR3 sequence is 12 residues long. V dropped 5 bases and J dropped 13 bases, with 12 bases sitting between them. In nucleotides, the CDR3 is TGTGCCAGCAGTCGCCTGGGATCGCCCCTCCACTTT. It encodes CASSRLGSPLHF.

V gene TRBV5-1 combines with J gene TRBJ2-5; 7 bases match TRBD1. Germline CDR1 is SGHRS and CDR2 is YFSETQ. Trimming at V came to 0 bases and at J to 0 bases, leaving 2 bases not matched to a gene. CDR3 length: 15 amino acids. The CDR3 loop is CASSLDGTDQETQYF. The CDR3 nucleotides are TGCGCCAGCAGCTTGGACGGGACAGACCAAGAGACCCAGTACTTC.

This clonotype has just a few counts. The chain couples TRBV7-9 to TRBJ1-5; 9 positions match TRBD1. In germline, CDR1 is SEHNR, CDR2 FQNEAQ (reference sequence). V trimming: 5 bases; J trimming: 6 bases; junction bases outside the gene matches: 11. The CDR3 totals 16 residues. The CDR3 nucleotides are TGTGCCAGCAGCGGAGCACAGGGGGCTATCTTTCAGCCCCAGCATTTT. This encodes CASSGAQGAIFQPQHF.

This chain links TRBV4-1 with TRBJ1-1; TRBD1 matches 10 bases. The CDR3 sequence is 15 residues long. J lost 3 bases, V lost 2 bases, and 3 bases had no gene match. The germline gives CDR1 MGHRA, CDR2 YSYEKL. The CDR3 is CASSQLTGGDTEAFF. In nucleotides, the CDR3 is TGCGCCAGCAGCCAATTGACAGGGGGCGACACTGAAGCTTTCTTT.

V and J are TRBV20-1 and TRBJ1-3; D unclear. Trimming stripped 7 bases from V and 0 bases from J, with 7 bases between. Germline CDR1 DFQATT, CDR2 SNEGSKA (reference sequence). The CDR3 covers 12 residues. CDR3 sequence: CSGVSSGNTIYF. The CDR3 DNA is TGCAGTGGAGTCAGCTCTGGAAACACCATATATTTT.

The chain employs TRBV10-3 and TRBJ1-3; D uncertain. The CDR3 sequence is 15 residues long. Trimming removed 4 bases at V and 1 base at J, with 11 bases between. Germline V gene sequence: CDR1 ENHRY, CDR2 SYGVKD. CDR3 bases: TGTGCCATCAGTGGTTCGGGAGGGTCTGGAAACACCATATATTTT. It specifies CAISGSGGSGNTIYF.

The rearrangement joins TRBV20-1 to TRBJ2-7; a possible D gene is TRBD2 (5 bases). V lost 5 bases to trimming and J lost 3 bases, with 8 bases between them. CDR3 length: 11 amino acids. The germline V gene has CDR1 DFQATT and CDR2 SNEGSKA (reference sequence). The CDR3 DNA is TGCAGTGCTGGAACTAGCTACGAGCAGTACTTC. It yields the protein CSAGTSYEQYF.

The chain has TRBV6-4 and TRBJ2-1, with D possibly being TRBD1 or TRBD2 (5 bases each). Trimming removed 4 bases at V and 3 bases at J, with 13 bases between. The CDR3 is 15 residues long. Germline CDR1 and CDR2: MRHNA and SNTAGT. The CDR3 DNA reads TGTGCCAGCAGTGTAGGGGAGTTCGGCTACAATGAGCAGTTCTTC. It yields the protein CASSVGEFGYNEQFF.

The chain joins TRBV15 to TRBJ2-1, with TRBD1 matching over 8 bases. Germline-derived CDR1 and CDR2 are LNHNV and YYDKDF (reference sequence). V lost 2 bases and J lost 8; bases outside the gene matches: 8. This CDR3 contains 15 residues. The CDR3 sequence is CATSRSGQGGHEQFF. The CDR3 coding sequence is TGTGCCACCAGCAGATCCGGACAGGGAGGCCATGAGCAGTTCTTC.

This clonotype has at least ten counts. This chain uses TRBV10-3 with TRBJ1-1; 9 positions match TRBD1. Germline CDR1 reads ENHRY; CDR2 reads SYGVKD. The CDR3 totals 12 residues. Trimming at V came to 9 bases and at J to 7 bases, leaving 6 bases not matched to a gene. CDR3 region: CAIRQGEGEAFF. The CDR3 DNA reads TGTGCCATACGACAGGGGGAAGGTGAAGCTTTCTTT.

There are a few counts of this clonotype. The chain employs TRBV12-3 or TRBV12-4 and TRBJ1-1; D unclear. This CDR3 contains 14 residues. The V gene lost 6 bases and the J gene lost 4 bases, with 15 bases spanning the gap. The CDR3 nucleotides read TGTGCCAGCAGGACCCGGGGAGTTAGCACTGAAGCTTTCTTT. Its protein product is CASRTRGVSTEAFF.

This clonotype has more than one count but fewer than ten. V and J are TRBV25-1 and TRBJ1-4; D is ambiguous. This CDR3 is 13 amino acids long. Germline V gene data show CDR1 as MGHDK and CDR2 as SYGVNS. V lost 5 bases, J lost 5 bases, and 9 bases lay in between. The CDR3 sequence: CASSSRWNEKLFF. The CDR3 region has the DNA TGTGCCAGCAGTTCGCGTTGGAATGAAAAACTGTTTTTT.